This paragraph reports one T cell receptor beta chain. The antigen is undetermined. Each donor was healthy, and each was a bone marrow donor. Germline V CDR1 and CDR2: SEHNR, FQNEAQ (reference sequence). The V and J ends lost 4 bases and 2 bases, in that order; junction bases with no gene match: 9. This CDR3 is 16 amino acids long. It was with 60 Vbeta and 13 Jbeta primers that the PCR ran. This table comes from immunoSEQ multiplex PCR, and its TCRdb copy is limited to in-frame clones, with some not included. The sample carries 150,000 to 200,000 clones, approximately 85% recorded once. The data derive from a study of cytomegalovirus exposure and HLA in healthy donors. Regarding the study as a whole: A later analysis showed that HLA-associated TCR beta chains had undergone more clonal expansion than equally common others. Among TCR beta chains, those listed as cytomegalovirus-associated numbered more than 150.

The source material was PBMCs. This TCR derives from a woman in her 50s in good health and CMV-seronegative. The genes are TRBV7-9 and TRBJ2-7; TRBD1 matches 9 bases. CDR3: CASSWGQGRIAYEQYF. The CDR3 nucleotides are TGTGCCAGCAGCTGGGGACAGGGAAGAATTGCCTACGAGCAGTACTTC.